The TCR beta chain under discussion was sequenced for a study of cytomegalovirus exposure and HLA in healthy donors. About the research overall: From about 179 million T cells, an earlier analysis saw roughly 100 million unique TCR beta sequences.

The germline V gene has CDR1 LNHDA and CDR2 SQIVND (reference sequence). There are 15 residues in the CDR3. With V trimmed by 5 bases and J by 5 bases, 7 bases remained unmatched. The study ran its PCR with 60 Vbeta and 13 Jbeta primers. Sequencing used immunoSEQ multiplex PCR; TCRdb keeps in-frame clones, though not all of them. The sample lists 99,000 or so clones, 70% to 75% occurring once. This clone has just one count. This clonotype originated in a man aged 35 to 55 in good health and CMV-seronegative. V is TRBV19 and J is TRBJ1-5; 9 nucleotides agree with TRBD1. The sample was PBMCs. This chain's CDR3 is CASSWSDRGDQPQHF. CDR3 nucleotide sequence: TGTGCCAGTAGTTGGTCGGACAGGGGTGATCAGCCCCAGCATTTT.